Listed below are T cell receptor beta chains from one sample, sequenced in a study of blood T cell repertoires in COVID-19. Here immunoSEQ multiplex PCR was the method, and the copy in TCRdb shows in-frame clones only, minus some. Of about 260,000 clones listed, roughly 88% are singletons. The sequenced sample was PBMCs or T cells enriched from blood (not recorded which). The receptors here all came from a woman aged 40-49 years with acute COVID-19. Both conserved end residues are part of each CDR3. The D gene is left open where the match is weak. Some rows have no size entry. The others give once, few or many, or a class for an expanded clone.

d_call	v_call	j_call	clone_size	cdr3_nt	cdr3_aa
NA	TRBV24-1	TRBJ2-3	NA	TGTGCCACCAGTGACCGCCGGAGGGCAGATACGCAGTATTTT	CATSDRRRADTQYF
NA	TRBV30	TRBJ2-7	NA	TGTGCCTGGAGTGCAGGGTTCGAGCAGTACTTC	CAWSAGFEQYF
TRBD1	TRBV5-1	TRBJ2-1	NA	TGCGCCAGCAGCTACACAGGGGACGTTGAGCAGTTCTTC	CASSYTGDVEQFF
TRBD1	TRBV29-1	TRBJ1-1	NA	TGCAGCGTGGGACAGATGAACACTGAAGCTTTCTTT	CSVGQMNTEAFF
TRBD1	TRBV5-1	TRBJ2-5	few	TGCGCCAGCAGCTTCGGACAGGGAGTAGGGGAAGAGACCCAGTACTTC	CASSFGQGVGEETQYF
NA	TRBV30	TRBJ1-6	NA	TGTGCCTGGGCCAGAACACTGACAGGCTCCTATAATTCACCCCTCCACTTT	CAWARTLTGSYNSPLHF
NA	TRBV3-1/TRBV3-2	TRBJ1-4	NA	TGTGCCAGCAGCCAAGCACAGTCTGAAAAACTGTTTTTT	CASSQAQSEKLFF
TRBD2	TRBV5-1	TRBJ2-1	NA	TGCGCCAGCAGCCCTTTTGGGTTAGCGGGATACAATGAGCAGTTCTTC	CASSPFGLAGYNEQFF
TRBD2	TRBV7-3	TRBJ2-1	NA	TGTGCCAGCAGCTCGGGGGCGGGAGGGCCACATGAGCAGTTCTTC	CASSSGAGGPHEQFF
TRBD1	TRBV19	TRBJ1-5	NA	TGTGCCAGTAGTCCGGCCTTCTACGGACAGGGGGGGGTTTTGGGCGCGAGCAATCAGCCCCAGCATTTT	CASSPAFYGQGGVLGASNQPQHF
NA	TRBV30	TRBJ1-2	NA	TGTGCCTCTCTGGGGAGCTATGGCTACACCTTC	CASLGSYGYTF
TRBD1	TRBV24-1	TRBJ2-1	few	TGTGCCACCAGTGACCAGGGACAGGGTTCCTACAATGAGCAGTTCTTC	CATSDQGQGSYNEQFF
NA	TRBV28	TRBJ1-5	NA	TGTGCCAGCACCCCCGACTATCAGCCCCAGCATTTT	CASTPDYQPQHF
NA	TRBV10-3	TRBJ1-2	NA	TGTGCCATCAGACTCGACTATGGCTACACCTTC	CAIRLDYGYTF
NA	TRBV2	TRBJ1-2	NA	TGTGCCAGCTTACCCCGACAGAACTATGGCTACACCTTC	CASLPRQNYGYTF
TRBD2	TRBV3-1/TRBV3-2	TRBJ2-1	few	TGTGCCAGCAGCTTCCGGACTAGTTCGGATGAGCAGTTCTTC	CASSFRTSSDEQFF
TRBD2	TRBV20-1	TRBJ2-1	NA	TGCAGTGCTAGTTTAGCGGGAGGAGGGAACAATGAGCAGTTCTTC	CSASLAGGGNNEQFF
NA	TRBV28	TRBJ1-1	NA	TGTGCCAGCAGTTCCCACCGGGAGAGCAGCCAGCAGTTTGAAGCTTTCTTT	CASSSHRESSQQFEAFF
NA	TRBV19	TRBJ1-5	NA	TGTGCCAGTAGTATAGGTTACGACTACAGGGGCAATCAGCCCCAGCATTTT	CASSIGYDYRGNQPQHF
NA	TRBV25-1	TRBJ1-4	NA	TGTGCCAGCAGTAGGGGCGTTGCAACTAATGAAAAACTGTTTTTT	CASSRGVATNEKLFF
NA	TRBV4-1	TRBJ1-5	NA	TGCGCCAGCAGCCGTAAACAGGGCCGGGGGGATCAGCCCCAGCATTTT	CASSRKQGRGDQPQHF
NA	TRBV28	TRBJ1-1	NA	TGTGCCAGCAGCGGACAGCCTCTGAACACTGAAGCTTTCTTT	CASSGQPLNTEAFF
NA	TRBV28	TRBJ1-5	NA	TGTGCCAGCAGTTTTCGACAGGGCAATCAGCCCCAGCATTTT	CASSFRQGNQPQHF
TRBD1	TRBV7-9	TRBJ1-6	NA	TGTGCCAGCAGCTCGGGACAGGGTAAACCCCTCCACTTT	CASSSGQGKPLHF
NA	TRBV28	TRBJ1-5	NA	TGTGCCAGCAGCAATTATGGTGGACGGGGGGGAAATCAGCCCCAGCATTTT	CASSNYGGRGGNQPQHF
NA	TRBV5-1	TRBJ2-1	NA	TGCGCCAGCAGCTCTTCTCGGCACAGGAATGAGCAGTTCTTC	CASSSSRHRNEQFF
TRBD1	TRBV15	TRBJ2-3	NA	TGTGCCACCAGCAGATCCGGGACAGGGAATCCGGGCACAGATACGCAGTATTTT	CATSRSGTGNPGTDTQYF
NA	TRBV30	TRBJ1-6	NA	TGTGCCTGGTCCAGGGATGACTCACCCCTCCACTTT	CAWSRDDSPLHF
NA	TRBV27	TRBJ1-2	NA	TGTGCCAGCAGTGCGCGGGGAGGGACCGGCTACACCTTC	CASSARGGTGYTF
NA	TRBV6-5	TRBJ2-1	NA	TGTGCCAGCAGTCTAATACGGAATGAGCAGTTCTTC	CASSLIRNEQFF
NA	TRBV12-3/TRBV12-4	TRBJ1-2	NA	TGTGCCAGCAGTTATAGTCATGGCTACACCTTC	CASSYSHGYTF
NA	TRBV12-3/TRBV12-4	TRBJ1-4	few	TGTGCCAGCAGCGACGCAGGGCGGCTGTTTTTT	CASSDAGRLFF
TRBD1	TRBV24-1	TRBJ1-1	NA	TGTGCCACCAGTGTAAGGACAGGGTCGAACACTGAAGCTTTCTTT	CATSVRTGSNTEAFF
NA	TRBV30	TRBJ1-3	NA	TGTGCCTGGAGTATCGGAGGATCTGGAAACACCATATATTTT	CAWSIGGSGNTIYF
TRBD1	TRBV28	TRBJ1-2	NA	TGTGCCAGCAACATAGGACAGGGGACCTATGGCTACACCTTC	CASNIGQGTYGYTF
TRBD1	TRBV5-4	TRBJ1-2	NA	TGTGCCAGCAGCTTTATGGGGACAGGGAAGACGGACGGCTACACCTTC	CASSFMGTGKTDGYTF
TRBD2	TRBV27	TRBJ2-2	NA	TGTGCCAGCAGTTTTTTAGCGGCGGGGGACACCGGGGAGCTGTTTTTT	CASSFLAAGDTGELFF
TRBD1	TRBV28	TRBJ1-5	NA	TGTGCCAGCAGTTTACGACAGGGTTGGGAGCCCCAGCATTTT	CASSLRQGWEPQHF